This paragraph reports one TCR beta chain. V lost 1 base and J 9 bases, leaving 7 bases between the germline ends. The CDR3 loop spans 11 amino acids. CDR1 and CDR2 from the germline V gene are SEHNR and FQNEAQ (reference sequence). Per the study methods: Scientists estimated how many nucleated cells there were by amplifying reference gene primers. Produced via immunoSEQ multiplex PCR; TCRdb's table is partial and in-frame only. That table furnishes V, J and clone size, whereas the DNA furnished D and trimming. Here the sample spans 150,000 to 200,000 clones, approximately 75% being singletons. This sample is drawn from a study of blood T cell repertoires in COVID-19. Study-level background: Samples representing acute and convalescent COVID-19 were sourced from the United States, Italy and Spain. The analysed material was cDNA or gDNA that came from T cells, B-cell-depleted T cells, or PBMCs.

The sequenced sample was peripheral blood. The chain uses TRBV7-9 and TRBJ2-7; D remains ambiguous. The clonotype originates from a human donor in a cohort sampled during active COVID-19. The DNA of the CDR3 is TGTGCCAGCAGCTTAGACGAGAGGCAGTACTTC. Protein sequence: CASSLDERQYF.